This T cell receptor beta chain was captured by sequencing in a study of T-cell reconstitution after alpha-beta-depleted transplantation in children. Researchers prepared the TCRbeta library using unique molecular identifiers, the study reports. MiXCR, applied by TCRdb to the PCR reads, yields one record per CDR3 protein. The table records 450,000 to 600,000 distinct CDR3 sequences, roughly 10% of them present only once. This clonotype appeared many times. Trimming removed 2 bases from V and 7 bases from J; junction bases left unmatched: 6. Germline V gives CDR1 LGHNA, CDR2 YSLEER. The CDR3 totals 15 residues.

The TCR was taken from a child aged 2 to 15 with inherited bone marrow failure, due to receive a stem cell transplant. Material: PBMCs, obtained before TCRalphabeta/CD19-depleted stem cell transplant. This chain links TRBV4-3 with TRBJ1-5; 9 positions agree with TRBD1. The CDR3 loop is CASSQLQGAGQPQHF. CDR3 DNA sequence: TGCGCCAGCAGCCAATTACAGGGGGCTGGCCAGCCCCAGCATTTT.